The 3 T cell receptor beta chains reported below all come from one sample, sequenced in a study of blood T cell repertoires in COVID-19. Sequencing was performed with immunoSEQ multiplex PCR; in TCRdb, only in-frame clones are kept and a portion is missing. In the table there are about 220,000 clones, approximately 80% of which are singletons. Sample: peripheral blood. The receptors were sampled from a human donor in a cohort sampled during active COVID-19.

The rearrangement uses TRBV6-5 and TRBJ2-2, with 10 bases that match TRBD2. The length of the CDR3 is 14 residues. Per the germline V gene, CDR1 is MNHEY and CDR2 is SVGAGI. V dropped 7 bases and J dropped 6; count of bases not matched to a gene: 5. The CDR3 loop is CASNLAGVAGELFF. Written as DNA, the CDR3 is TGTGCCAGCAATCTAGCGGGAGTGGCCGGGGAGCTGTTTTTT.

The V call is TRBV27, the J call TRBJ2-2; perhaps TRBD2 as D (7 bases). Trimming took off 11 bases at V and 4 bases at J, with 14 bases between the two ends. The CDR3 covers 13 residues. CDR1 is MNHEY, CDR2 SMNVEV, per germline (reference sequence). The CDR3 reads CAAGASGTGELFF. For the CDR3, the DNA is TGTGCCGCGGGGGCTAGCGGCACCGGGGAGCTGTTTTTT.

About this clone: This CDR3 is also generated by other DNA sequences in the sample. V and J are TRBV20-1 and TRBJ2-3; possible D gene TRBD2, 5 bases. The germline V and J ends were trimmed by 6 bases and 6 bases, with 10 bases remaining between them. The CDR3 runs 11 residues. Germline assignment: CDR1 DFQATT and CDR2 SNEGSKA (reference sequence). CDR3 residues: CSALRGDTQYF. The CDR3 DNA is TGCAGTGCCCTCCGAGGGGATACGCAGTATTTT.